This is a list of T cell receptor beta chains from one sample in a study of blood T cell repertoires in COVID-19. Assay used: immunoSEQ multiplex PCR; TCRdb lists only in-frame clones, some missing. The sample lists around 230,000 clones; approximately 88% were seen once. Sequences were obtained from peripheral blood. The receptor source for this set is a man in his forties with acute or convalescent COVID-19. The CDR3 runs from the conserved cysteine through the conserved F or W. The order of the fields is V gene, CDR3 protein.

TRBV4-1 CASSLMRLVGGNEQFF
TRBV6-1 CASSVMRAQSYNEQFF
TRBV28 CASSFLRVNTEAFF
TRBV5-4 CASSPGASGTRVSYEQYF
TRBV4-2 CASSLPGGRLDTQYF
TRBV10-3 CATMTSPGQGIINTGELFF
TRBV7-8 CASSPVFLQGPTNYGYTF
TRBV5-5 CASSLGLAGGLNTGELFF
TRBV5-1 CASSLQGGGTDTQYF
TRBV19 CASSGWTASANEKLFF
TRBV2 CASSEDPGLFTDTQYF
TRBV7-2 CASSIRTGGRDGYTF
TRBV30 CAWSPGTYNEQFF
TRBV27 CASSRTGTDGYTF
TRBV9 CASSGQGRWGNTIYF
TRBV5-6 CASSAGLMKVSSYNEQFF
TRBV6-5 CASSSVRRGTEAFF
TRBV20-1 CSAPLYNEQFF
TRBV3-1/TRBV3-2 CASSQYPRVGETQYF
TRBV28 CASSLWAGGYEQYF
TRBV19 CASSMGQFNSPLHF
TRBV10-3 CAIRIPDGKNEKLFF
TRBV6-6 CASSDRMNTEAFF
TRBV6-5 CATRTGFNLFSPLHF
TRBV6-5 CASSLLAEENIQYF
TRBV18 CASSSLYGVEAFF
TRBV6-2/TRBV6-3 CASSYRQGRTNQPQHF
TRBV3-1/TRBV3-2 CASSLNRGPYEQYF
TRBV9 CASSVTEGPSPLHF
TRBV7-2 CASSPNRGFGNTIYF
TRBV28 CASSGTGPHEQYF
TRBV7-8 CASSLVTSGRNEQYF